The next 2 T cell receptor beta chains were all read from a single sample in a study of blood T cell repertoires in COVID-19. TCRdb's table, derived via immunoSEQ multiplex PCR, lists solely in-frame clones and lacks some. The repertoire holds 110,000 or so clones, with roughly 90% as singletons. Sequencing was performed on peripheral blood. These receptors came from a man aged 70-80 years who had recovered from COVID-19.

The gene calls are TRBV2 and TRBJ2-5, with D possibly being TRBD2 (6 bases). Trimming stripped 6 bases from V and 4 bases from J, with 9 bases between. Germline lookup yields CDR1 SNHLY and CDR2 FYNNEI. This CDR3 has 12 residues. CDR3 DNA: TGTGCCAGCAGATATAGCGGAGAGACCCAGTACTTC. This sequence encodes CASRYSGETQYF.

This chain joins TRBV18 and TRBJ2-5; D remains unclear. V gave up 0 bases and J gave up 5 bases, with 7 bases separating them. Germline CDR1 is KGHSH and CDR2 is LQKENI. CDR3 size: 13 residues. The CDR3 spells CASSPPVLETQYF. For the CDR3, the DNA is TGTGCCAGCTCACCACCTGTTCTGGAGACCCAGTACTTC.